A selection of T cell receptor beta chains follows, all from one sample in a study of shared clonotypes between healthy human individuals. Some clones are missing from TCRdb's copy, which holds only in-frame ones; the method was immunoSEQ multiplex PCR. This repertoire shows some 2.4 million clones, over 85% found once; its top ten account for 0.35% to 0.45%. The specimen sequenced was naive CD4+ T cells from PBMCs. The receptors derive from a man younger than 35 in good health. Some clones in this sample may be carry-over from other donors' samples. The CDR3 runs from the conserved cysteine through the conserved F or W. Fields, in order: V gene, D gene, clone size, J gene, CDR3 DNA, CDR3 protein. D genes are given only for firm matches. Clone size is stated in some rows and not others, as once, few, many or a class when expanded.

>TRBV5-1|TRBD2|-|TRBJ2-7
TGCGCCAGCAGCTTTAGACTAGCGCACGAGGGGGTCTCCTACGAGCAGTACTTC
CASSFRLAHEGVSYEQYF
>TRBV7-8|-|-|TRBJ2-5
TGTGCCAGCAGCTTAGACGTCCGCCAAGAGACCCAGTACTTC
CASSLDVRQETQYF
>TRBV5-5|TRBD1|-|TRBJ1-1
TGTGCCAGCAGCATCGGGACAGTGAACACTGAAGCTTTCTTT
CASSIGTVNTEAFF
>TRBV10-3|-|-|TRBJ1-2
TGTGCCATCAGTGAGTTAGGCGTAACCTATGGCTACACCTTC
CAISELGVTYGYTF
>TRBV5-1|-|-|TRBJ1-1
TGCGCCAGCAGCTTGGCAGGGGCCGGGGACACTGAAGCTTTCTTT
CASSLAGAGDTEAFF
>TRBV14|TRBD2|-|TRBJ2-3
TGTGCCAGCAAACTAGCGCGATCTACAGATACGCAGTATTTT
CASKLARSTDTQYF
>TRBV18|-|few|TRBJ1-1
TGTGCCAGCTCACCACCGGCAGGGCGGAGCACTGAAGCTTTCTTT
CASSPPAGRSTEAFF
>TRBV19|TRBD1|-|TRBJ1-5
TGTGCCAGTACCGGACAGGGAAATCAGCCCCAGCATTTT
CASTGQGNQPQHF
>TRBV6-5|-|once|TRBJ1-2
TGTGCCAGCAGCCCTAGCGGGGGGCCCTATGGCTACACCTTC
CASSPSGGPYGYTF
>TRBV7-2|TRBD2|-|TRBJ2-3
TGTGCCAGCTCGACGGGGCGGGAGGGCCGGGATACGCAGTATTTT
CASSTGREGRDTQYF
>TRBV2|TRBD1|-|TRBJ2-2
TGTGCCAGCAATCGGGACAGGAACACCGGGGAGCTGTTTTTT
CASNRDRNTGELFF
>TRBV30|-|once|TRBJ2-5
TGTGCCTGGAGTCGGGCAGCCCAAGAGACCCAGTACTTC
CAWSRAAQETQYF
>TRBV30|-|-|TRBJ2-1
TGTGCCTGGAGTGTAACAAATAGTGAAAATGAGCAGTTCTTC
CAWSVTNSENEQFF
>TRBV28|-|-|TRBJ1-5
TGTGCCAGCAGTCCCGCCGGGGCCGAGGGCAATCAGCCCCAGCATTTT
CASSPAGAEGNQPQHF
>TRBV7-3|-|-|TRBJ2-2
TGTGCCAGCAGCGTTAACGCGGGGCCCGGGGAGCTGTTTTTT
CASSVNAGPGELFF
>TRBV4-2|-|-|TRBJ1-2
TGTGCCAGCAGCCAAGAGGTGGGGATTAACTATGGCTACACCTTC
CASSQEVGINYGYTF
>TRBV6-5|-|-|TRBJ2-1
TGTGCCAGCAGGGATCCGACTAGTTTGGAGTTCTTC
CASRDPTSLEFF
>TRBV2|-|-|TRBJ1-1
TGTGCCACCTCGTTCGGGATGAGACGGACATCTGAAGCTTTCTTT
CATSFGMRRTSEAFF
>TRBV27|-|-|TRBJ1-2
TGTGCCAGCAGTCTCCGACGGACATATGGCTACACCTTC
CASSLRRTYGYTF
>TRBV28|TRBD2|once|TRBJ2-3
TGTGCCAGCAGTTCTAGCGGGAGCCCAGATACGCAGTATTTT
CASSSSGSPDTQYF